A single sample is the source of the 10 T cell receptor beta chains below, sequenced in a study of T cells in Graves' hyperthyroidism and ophthalmopathy. Template material for amplifying TCR beta CDR3 regions consisted of RNA transcripts. HTBI primers were the set used in a first-round RT-PCR of the TCR CDR3. TCRdb redid the calling of the multiplex PCR reads with MiXCR, one entry per CDR3 protein. The sample comprises 280,000 or so distinct CDR3 sequences, less than 30% of which are singletons, and approximately 30% rests with the top ten. What was sequenced was blood. The receptors shown here come from a man between 40 and 49 years old with Graves' hyperthyroidism that later progressed to Graves' ophthalmopathy.

This clonotype was counted ten times or more. The DNA for the CDR3 is TGTGCCATCCAGACTAGCGGGTTTTCTAACACCGGGGAGCTGTTTTTT. Residues: CAIQTSGFSNTGELFF. The chain employs TRBV7-6 and TRBJ2-2, with TRBD2 matching 10 bases. Unmatched junction bases numbered 10, after V lost 10 bases and J lost 2 bases. CDR3 size: 16 residues. Germline CDR1 and CDR2: SGHVS and FNYEAQ.

In this sample, this clonotype turned up once. The chain carries TRBV12-3 or TRBV12-4 and TRBJ2-4, with 7 bases matching TRBD2. This CDR3 spans 14 amino acids. The ends lost 6 bases at V and 10 bases at J; junction bases unmatched: 12. CDR3: CASSPARLALIQYF. In DNA form, the CDR3 reads TGTGCCAGCAGCCCGGCTAGACTAGCCCTGATTCAGTACTTC.

This clonotype showed up just a few times. The J gene is TRBJ1-5, the V gene TRBV6-2 or TRBV6-3; D may be TRBD1 (6 bases). Germline-derived CDR1 and CDR2 are MNHEY and SVGEGT. The CDR3 consists of 15 residues. The germline V and J ends were trimmed by 1 base and 2 bases, with 9 bases remaining between them. CDR3 amino acids: CASSYWDTGNQPQHF. For the CDR3, the DNA is TGTGCCAGCAGTTACTGGGACACGGGCAATCAGCCCCAGCATTTT.

This clonotype was recorded many times. The rearrangement uses TRBV5-6 and TRBJ2-5; weak D call: TRBD2 (5 bases). The germline V gene encodes CDR1 SGHDT and CDR2 YYEEEE. The germline V and J ends were trimmed by 0 bases and 0 bases, with 9 bases remaining between them. The CDR3 runs 15 residues. CDR3 sequence reads: CASSLAVAYQETQYF. The CDR3 DNA reads TGTGCCAGCAGCTTGGCAGTAGCGTACCAAGAGACCCAGTACTTC.

This chain links TRBV6-1 with TRBJ1-6; D gene uncertain. The germline V gene has CDR1 MNHNS and CDR2 SASEGT. Trimming took 0 bases from V and 9 from J, leaving 9 bases between them. This CDR3 comprises 14 residues. The CDR3, as DNA: TGTGCCAGCAGTGAAGCGGGGTCGCGTTCACCCCTCCACTTT. Its protein is CASSEAGSRSPLHF.

In its sample, this clonotype was seen many times. The J gene is TRBJ2-2, the V gene TRBV9; D gene uncertain. Trimming shortened V by 2 bases and J by 5 bases, and 10 bases separated the two germline ends. Germline V CDR1 and CDR2: SGDLS, YYNGEE. The CDR3 spans 14 residues. CDR3 sequence reads: CASSVQDPTGELFF. The CDR3 bases are TGTGCCAGCAGCGTCCAGGACCCTACCGGGGAGCTGTTTTTT. Drawing the rest from reference TRBV9 and TRBJ2-2, the complete variable domain is DSGVTQTPKHLITATGQRVTLRCSPRSGDLSVYWYQQSLDQGLQFLIQYYNGEERAKGNILERFSAQQFPDLHSELNLSSLELGDSALYFCASSVQDPTGELFFGEGSRLTVL.

This clonotype appeared many times. The chain recombines TRBV11-1 with TRBJ2-7; 9 bases align to TRBD2. The CDR3 length is 15 residues. The V segment lost 6 bases and the J segment 7 bases; nucleotides outside the gene matches: 13. Germline lookup yields CDR1 SGHAT and CDR2 FQDESV (reference sequence). The CDR3 bases are TGTGCCAGCAGGCCTCGAGGCGGGAGGGCCGAAGAGCAGTACTTC. Translated, it gives CASRPRGGRAEEQYF.

J is TRBJ1-1 and V is TRBV2; possibly TRBD1 for D (5 bases). Trimming pared 7 bases from V and 11 bases from J, leaving 17 bases between. CDR1 is SNHLY and CDR2 is FYNNEI in the germline V gene. The CDR3 sequence is 12 residues long. DNA for the CDR3: TGTGCCAGCAACCCCAAGGGGCGTGGGGCTTTCTTT. Translated, it gives CASNPKGRGAFF.

The rearrangement joins TRBV11-2 to TRBJ1-1, with unresolved D. This CDR3 has 15 residues. Trimming stripped 0 bases from V and 5 bases from J, with 13 bases between. The germline V gene has CDR1 SGHAT and CDR2 FQNNGV. CDR3 nucleotide sequence: TGTGCCAGCAGCTTAGATTCTGCAGTTCGGACTGAAGCTTTCTTT. This codes for CASSLDSAVRTEAFF.

This clonotype was recorded at least ten times. The chain employs TRBV6-1 and TRBJ1-1, with D hard to call. Germline V CDR1 and CDR2: MNHNS, SASEGT. V shed 4 bases and J shed 4 bases, with 13 bases lying between them. CDR3 length: 14 residues. The CDR3 region has the DNA TGTGCCAGCAGTGGATCTACAGAGGCCACTGAAGCTTTCTTT. It specifies CASSGSTEATEAFF.